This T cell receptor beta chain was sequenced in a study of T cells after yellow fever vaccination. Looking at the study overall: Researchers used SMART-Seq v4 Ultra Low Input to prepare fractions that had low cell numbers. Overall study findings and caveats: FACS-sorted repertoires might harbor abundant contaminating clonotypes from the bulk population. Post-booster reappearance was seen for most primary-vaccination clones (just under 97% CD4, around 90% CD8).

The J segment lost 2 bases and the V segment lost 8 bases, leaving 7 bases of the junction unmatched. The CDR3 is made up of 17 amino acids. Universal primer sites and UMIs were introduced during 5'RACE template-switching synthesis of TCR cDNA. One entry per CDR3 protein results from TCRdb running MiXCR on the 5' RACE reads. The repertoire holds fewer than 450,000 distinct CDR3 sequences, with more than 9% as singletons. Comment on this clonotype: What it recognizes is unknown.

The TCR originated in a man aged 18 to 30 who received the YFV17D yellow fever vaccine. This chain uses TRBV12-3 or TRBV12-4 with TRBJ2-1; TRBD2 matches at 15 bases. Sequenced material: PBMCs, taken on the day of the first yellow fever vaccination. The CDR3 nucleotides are TGTGCCAGCGCGGGACTAGCGGGGGGTAACCCCTACAATGAGCAGTTCTTC. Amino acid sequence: CASAGLAGGNPYNEQFF.